This T cell receptor (beta chain) emerged from a study of T cells in women clearing cervical HPV infection (dated 2018 in TCRdb). Background for the entire study: The cases were 25 to 30 women with histologically confirmed HPV16-related CIN3 or worse, and 2 of these cases were invasive cancers. Since HLA typing was available for only a few women, HLA type could not be ruled out as a confounder. Five blinded duplicates per group were added as quality controls, giving around 60 samples: 50 or so participants and 10 replicates. Cases and controls were matched on age within five years and on year of sample collection. The controls were some 23 women whose single incident HPV16 infection cleared within 12 months with no development of precancer or cancer. In the parent cohort, about 10,000 women aged 18 or older were enrolled in Guanacaste, Costa Rica, during about 1993 to 1995 and then followed for under nine years. Among cases, blood sampling occurred a median of about 150 days after lesion detection, with an interquartile range of roughly 90 to 200 days. Nested within Costa Rica's Guanacaste HPV Natural History Study, an exploratory proof-of-principle case-control study compared TCR repertoires across cervical HPV16 outcomes. A median age of around 35 years was observed in cases versus around 40 in controls, and no significant differences in baseline characteristics were found. Case blood was taken at the visit when the lesion was first identified, whereas control blood was taken when infection was no longer detected. Broad study findings and their caveats: Cases were distinguished from controls with an estimated AUC of approximately 0.83 by random forest classifiers combining richness and V gene abundances. Significantly higher TCR repertoire richness was observed in CIN3+ cases than in controls across sequencing depths, whereas no difference in evenness was found. TRBV6-7 relative abundance was lower in cases than in controls (approximately 0.1% versus 0.16%; Bonferroni P = 0.0008). The cross-sectional design could not show whether associations preceded infection or resulted from it; effector/memory subsets and HPV-specific T cells were not isolated. Because the number of T cells per sample was unknown, the richness differences could reflect varying T-cell content rather than repertoire biology.

TCR beta CDR3 regions were amplified by multiplex PCR from an average of roughly 1,200 ng genomic DNA per sample using the immunoSEQ assay. Primer bias was corrected in the assay by using a complete synthetic TCR repertoire to establish an amplification baseline. The amplicons were sequenced on the Illumina platform. In the original analysis: Sequences were error-corrected by clustering with frequency ratios and a modified nearest-neighbor algorithm and were then analyzed in the immunoSEQ Analyzer with IMGT gene definitions. At each rarefaction depth, TCR richness and evenness were averaged over 20 rarefaction repeats, and samples with fewer sequences than the depth were excluded. Wilcoxon rank sum tests with FDR correction were used to compare V, D and J gene relative abundances between the groups. In the blinded duplicates, the intraclass correlation was roughly 96% for TCR richness and averaged about 76% across fewer than 80 gene segments. Here the immuneACCESS table is served through TCRdb, limited to in-frame sequences with V and J called. Missing clones are a known gap in these copies; in checked studies unresolved V genes cover under half, and the rest lacks a known reason. Clone size and the V and J calls come from that table; the DNA yielded D and trimming. The sample's table lists a count of tens of thousands of clones. The ten largest account for more than 4% of the sample.

Every participant had a single incident cervical HPV16 infection, and prevalent HPV16 infections were excluded. Cervical HPV DNA was detected by MY09/MY11 PCR, and genotyping was performed by dot-blot hybridization. Fifteen mL of heparinized blood were centrifuged, and the buffy coat was split into aliquots, frozen at -30 degrees C, and then kept at -80 degrees C. Genomic DNA was extracted from buffy coat specimens using QIAGEN kits. Trimming leaves V shorter by 5 bases and J shorter by 2 bases, with the junction holding 6 bases beyond the gene matches. The CDR3 measures 14 amino acids from cysteine to phenylalanine. Only the CDR3 bases that were read are kept: 33 of them, in frame from base 1. CDR1 is given as SGHNT and CDR2 as YENEEA, both from the germline V gene. Details on this clone: The clone's antigen remains unknown. Read sequence stops 3 residues before the CDR3 end, and the germline J gene provides the missing end.

The receptor was derived from a woman between 18 and 70 years old with a cervical HPV16 infection that either progressed to CIN3+ or cleared (not recorded which). Sequencing was carried out using blood buffy coat. The receptor chain draws on TRBV11-3 and TRBJ2-7, with 7 middle bases fitting TRBD1. The sequenced part of the CDR3 DNA is TGTGCCAGCAGCCAAACCGGGACAGCCTACGAG. It is translated as CASSQTGTAYE. Given in full, the CDR3 is CASSQTGTAYEQYF.